This T cell receptor beta chain was identified in a study of siplizumab effects on memory and regulatory T cells. The length of the CDR3 is 16 residues. From germline, CDR1 is WNHNN and CDR2 SYGVQD (reference sequence). Trimming took 6 bases from V and 7 from J; bases not matched to a gene: 16. Whole-study results and caveats: The diversity of naive T cells seemed greater than that of memory cells, and their alloresponse contribution seemed major. Alloreactive sequences tracing back to unstimulated CD4+ memory cells were significantly reduced by siplizumab.

This clone was counted a single time. As yet, its antigen is unknown. TCRdb keeps only in-frame clones here, not all; method: immunoSEQ multiplex PCR. This table has around 94,000 clones, more than 85% appearing once. This receptor was obtained from a human donor in good health. The sample comprised CD4+ T cells sorted from blood. V gene TRBV10-1 combines with J gene TRBJ2-7; 9 positions agree with TRBD2. DNA for the CDR3: TGCGCCAGCAGCGATCTAGCGGGAACCCGCCCCTGGGAGCAGTACTTC. The encoded protein is CASSDLAGTRPWEQYF.